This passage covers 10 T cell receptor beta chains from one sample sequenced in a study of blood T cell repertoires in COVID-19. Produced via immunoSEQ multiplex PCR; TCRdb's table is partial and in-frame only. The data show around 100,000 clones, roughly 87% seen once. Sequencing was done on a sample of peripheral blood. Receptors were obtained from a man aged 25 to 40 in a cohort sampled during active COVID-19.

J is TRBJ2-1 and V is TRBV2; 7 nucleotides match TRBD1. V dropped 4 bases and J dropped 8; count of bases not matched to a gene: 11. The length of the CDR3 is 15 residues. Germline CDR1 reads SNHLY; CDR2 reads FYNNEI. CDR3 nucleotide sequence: TGTGCCAGCAGTGTGCCGACAGGGTTGGGTGATGAGCAGTTCTTC. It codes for CASSVPTGLGDEQFF.

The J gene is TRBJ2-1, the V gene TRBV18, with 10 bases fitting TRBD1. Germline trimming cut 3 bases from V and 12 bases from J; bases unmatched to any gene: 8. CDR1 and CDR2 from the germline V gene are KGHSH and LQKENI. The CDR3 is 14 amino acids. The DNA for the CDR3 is TGTGCCAGCTCACCTACAAGCCGGGACAGGGGGCAGTTCTTC. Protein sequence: CASSPTSRDRGQFF.

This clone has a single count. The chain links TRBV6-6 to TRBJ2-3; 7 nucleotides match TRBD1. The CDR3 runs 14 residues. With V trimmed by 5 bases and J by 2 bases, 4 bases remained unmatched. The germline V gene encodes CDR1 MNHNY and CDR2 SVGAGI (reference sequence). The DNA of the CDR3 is TGTGCCAGCAGTACACAGGGGATCACAGATACGCAGTATTTT. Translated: CASSTQGITDTQYF.

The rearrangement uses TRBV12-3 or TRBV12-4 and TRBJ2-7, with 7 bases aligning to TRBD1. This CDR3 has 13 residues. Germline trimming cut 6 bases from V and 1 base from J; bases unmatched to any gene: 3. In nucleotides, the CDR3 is TGTGCCAGCAGGGCGACAGGGTCCTACGAGCAGTACTTC. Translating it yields CASRATGSYEQYF.

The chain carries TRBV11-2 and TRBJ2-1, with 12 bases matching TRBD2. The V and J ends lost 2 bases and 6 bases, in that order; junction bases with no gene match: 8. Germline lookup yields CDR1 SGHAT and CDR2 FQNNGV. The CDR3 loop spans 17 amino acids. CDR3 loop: CASSLRRLAGGVNEQFF. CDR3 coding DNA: TGTGCCAGCAGCTTAAGGCGTCTAGCGGGGGGGGTCAATGAGCAGTTCTTC.

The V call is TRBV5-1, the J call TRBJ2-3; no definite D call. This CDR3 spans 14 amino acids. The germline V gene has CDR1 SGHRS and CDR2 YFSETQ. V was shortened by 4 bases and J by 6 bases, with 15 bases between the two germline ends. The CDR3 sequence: CASSPNIYGDTQYF. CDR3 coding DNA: TGCGCCAGCAGCCCCAACATTTACGGGGATACGCAGTATTTT.

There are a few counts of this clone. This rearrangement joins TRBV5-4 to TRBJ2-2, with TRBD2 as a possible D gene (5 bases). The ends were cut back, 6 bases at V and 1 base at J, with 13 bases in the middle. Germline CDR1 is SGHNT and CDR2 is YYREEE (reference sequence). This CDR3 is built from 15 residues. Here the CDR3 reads CASTLTGKNTGELFF. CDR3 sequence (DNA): TGTGCCAGCACTCTCACGGGGAAGAACACCGGGGAGCTGTTTTTT.

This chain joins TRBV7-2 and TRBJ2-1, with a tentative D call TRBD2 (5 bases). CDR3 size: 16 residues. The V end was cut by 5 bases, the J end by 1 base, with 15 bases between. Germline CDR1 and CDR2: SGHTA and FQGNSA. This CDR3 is CASSRDILGSYNEQFF. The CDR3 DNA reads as TGTGCCAGCAGCCGGGATATCTTGGGGTCCTACAATGAGCAGTTCTTC. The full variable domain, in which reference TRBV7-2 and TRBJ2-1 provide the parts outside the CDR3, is GAGVSQSPSNKVTEKGKDVELRCDPISGHTALYWYRQSLGQGLEFLIYFQGNSAPDKSGLPSDRFSAERTGGSVSTLTIQRTQQEDSAVYLCASSRDILGSYNEQFFGPGTRLTVL.

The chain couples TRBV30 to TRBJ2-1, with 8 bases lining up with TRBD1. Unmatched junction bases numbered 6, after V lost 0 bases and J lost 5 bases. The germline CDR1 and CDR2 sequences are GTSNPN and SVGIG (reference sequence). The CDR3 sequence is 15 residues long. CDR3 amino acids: CAWSVRAGGHNEQFF. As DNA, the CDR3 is TGTGCCTGGAGTGTCCGGGCAGGGGGCCACAATGAGCAGTTCTTC. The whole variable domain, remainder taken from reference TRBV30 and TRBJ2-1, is SQTIHQWPATLVQPVGSPLSLECTVEGTSNPNLYWYRQAAGRGLQLLFYSVGIGQISSEVPQNLSASRPQDRQFILSSKKLLLSDSGFYLCAWSVRAGGHNEQFFGPGTRLTVL.

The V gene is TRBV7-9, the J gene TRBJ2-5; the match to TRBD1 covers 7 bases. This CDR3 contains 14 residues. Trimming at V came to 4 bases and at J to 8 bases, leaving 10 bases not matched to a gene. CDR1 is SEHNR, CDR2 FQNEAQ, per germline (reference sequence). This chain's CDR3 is CASSYGQDRVTQYF. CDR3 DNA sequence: TGTGCCAGCAGCTACGGACAGGATCGGGTAACCCAGTACTTC.